This T cell receptor (beta chain) was recorded in a study of cytomegalovirus exposure and HLA in healthy donors. At the level of the study: Early on, a data release was issued that held roughly 80 million unique TCRs from HLA-typed donors. Study results and caveats: Across HLA loci, a later analysis found differing TCR association rates, with DRB1 most and HLA-C fewest. Earlier results showed most TCR beta V segments being productive about 87% or about 30% of the time.

With 60 Vbeta and 13 Jbeta primers, the PCR was carried out. Clones were read by immunoSEQ multiplex PCR, and TCRdb kept only the in-frame ones, dropping some. Of under 200,000 clones in the sample, more than 75% are singletons; the top ten hold about 1.6%. Germline V lookup: CDR1 LNHDA, CDR2 SQIVND (reference sequence). This CDR3 comprises 15 residues. The ends lost 5 bases at V and 4 bases at J; junction bases unmatched: 10. As regards this clone: Antigen: not known.

The origin of this receptor is a girl between 10 and 17 years old in good health and CMV-seropositive. The chain couples TRBV19 to TRBJ1-1, with 7 bases fitting TRBD1. The sample was PBMCs. The CDR3 nucleotides are TGTGCCAGTAGTCTTCCGACAGGGTTAAGCACTGAAGCTTTCTTT. Translating it yields CASSLPTGLSTEAFF. Drawing the rest from reference TRBV19 and TRBJ1-1, the complete variable domain is DGGITQSPKYLFRKEGQNVTLSCEQNLNHDAMYWYRQDPGQGLRLIYYSQIVNDFQKGDIAEGYSVSREKKESFPLTVTSAQKNPTAFYLCASSLPTGLSTEAFFGQGTRLTVV.